Listed below are T cell receptor beta chains from one sample, sequenced in a study of shared clonotypes between healthy human individuals. TCRdb's copy holds only in-frame clones and misses some; the assay was immunoSEQ multiplex PCR. The data show 560,000 or so clones, about 95% seen once. The sequenced sample was naive CD8+ T cells sorted from blood. Receptor source: a woman aged 25-40 years in good health. The CDR3 runs from the conserved cysteine through the conserved F or W. The D gene is left open where the match is weak. Where a row states a size, it is once, few, many or the class of an expanded clone; other rows omit it.

D	size	V	J	DNA	CDR3
TRBD2	-	TRBV6-5	TRBJ2-5	TGTGCCAGCAGTTCGGAGCGGGGGAGGTACTTC	CASSSERGRYF
-	-	TRBV28	TRBJ1-1	TGTGCCGGCCGAGGGAGCGTGAACACTGAAGCTTTCTTT	CAGRGSVNTEAFF
TRBD1	once	TRBV28	TRBJ2-7	TGTGCCAGCAGTCTCCTGGACAGGGGGGGCTACGAGCAGTACTTC	CASSLLDRGGYEQYF
-	-	TRBV27	TRBJ1-5	TGTGCCAGCAGTTTATTAGGCACCGTGGGCCCCCAGCATTTT	CASSLLGTVGPQHF
TRBD2	-	TRBV27	TRBJ2-1	TGTGCCAGCTCGGACCATCGGGGACTAGCGGGAAGGAATGAGCAGTTCTTC	CASSDHRGLAGRNEQFF
-	-	TRBV30	TRBJ1-1	TGTGCCTGGAGTGTGGGAACCATGAACACTGAAGCTTTCTTT	CAWSVGTMNTEAFF
-	-	TRBV19	TRBJ2-5	TGTGCCAGTAGTAAGGAAGTGGGGTTGGGAGAGACCCAGTACTTC	CASSKEVGLGETQYF
TRBD2	-	TRBV29-1	TRBJ2-1	TGCAGCGTTGGGGCTAGCGGGACCCTAACGATTTACAATGAGCAGTTCTTC	CSVGASGTLTIYNEQFF
TRBD1	once	TRBV16	TRBJ1-2	TGTGCCAGCAGCCACAACAGGGGAACAAACTATGGCTACACCTTC	CASSHNRGTNYGYTF
-	-	TRBV18	TRBJ2-2	TGTGCCAGCTACGACGCGGGCGCCTGGCAACAGAACACCGGGGAGCTGTTTTTT	CASYDAGAWQQNTGELFF
-	-	TRBV27	TRBJ2-1	TGTGCCAGCAGTCTCTACAATGAGCAGTTCTTC	CASSLYNEQFF
-	-	TRBV5-4	TRBJ2-5	TGTGCCAGCAGCTTGGCCGAATTTGAGACCCAGTACTTC	CASSLAEFETQYF
-	-	TRBV4-1	TRBJ2-1	TGCGCCAGCAGCCAAGCCCTAACGGGAGCATCCCCTGAGCAGTTCTTC	CASSQALTGASPEQFF
-	-	TRBV7-9	TRBJ2-3	TGTGCCAGCAGCTTAGCGGTTAGCACAGATACGCAGTATTTT	CASSLAVSTDTQYF
-	-	TRBV11-2	TRBJ1-1	TGTGCCAGCAGCTTAGTTGGCGGGAACACTGAAGCTTTCTTT	CASSLVGGNTEAFF
-	-	TRBV4-1	TRBJ2-7	TGCGCCAGCAGCCACTTATCTCGGGACGCTATCTACGAGCAGTACTTC	CASSHLSRDAIYEQYF
TRBD2	once	TRBV28	TRBJ2-3	TGTGCCAGCAGCCGCCGTCTAGCGGTCATAGGAGATACGCAGTATTTT	CASSRRLAVIGDTQYF
-	-	TRBV7-3	TRBJ2-7	TGTGCCAGCAGTCCGTTTGACGGACCCTACGAGCAGTACTTC	CASSPFDGPYEQYF